These 16 T cell receptor beta chains were sequenced from one sample in a study of beta chain features in type 1 diabetes. Investigators reverse transcribed all isolated RNA, so they sequenced expressed TCRB transcripts. Sequencing used immunoSEQ multiplex PCR; TCRdb keeps in-frame clones, though not all of them. Altogether around 400,000 clones are present, roughly 12% being singletons, with the ten largest covering roughly 0.017%. Sequencing was performed on naive CD4+ T cells from blood. The receptors here all came from a young man in good health.

This clone has more than one count but fewer than ten. The gene calls are TRBV7-2 and TRBJ1-5, with D perhaps TRBD1 (6 bases). Trimming took off 5 bases at V and 5 bases at J, with 13 bases between the two ends. CDR1 is SGHTA, CDR2 FQGNSA, per germline. The CDR3 consists of 14 residues. The CDR3 reads CASSPGQNYQPQHF. The CDR3 nucleotides read TGTGCCAGCAGCCCCGGACAGAACTATCAGCCCCAGCATTTT.

The chain carries TRBV2 and TRBJ2-1, with 11 nucleotides matching TRBD1. The length of the CDR3 is 13 residues. Germline V CDR1 and CDR2: SNHLY, FYNNEI. The junction had 3 bases not matched to a gene; V was cut back by 7 bases and J by 7 bases. CDR3 amino acids: CASMGQGGNEQFF. CDR3 sequence (DNA): TGTGCCAGCATGGGACAGGGGGGGAATGAGCAGTTCTTC.

V gene TRBV28 combines with J gene TRBJ1-5; D gene ambiguous. The germline CDR1 and CDR2 sequences are MDHEN and SYDVKM. V was shortened by 8 bases and J by 4 bases, with 12 bases between the two germline ends. The CDR3 consists of 13 residues. The CDR3: CASGGPGNQPQHF. In DNA form, the CDR3 reads TGTGCCAGCGGAGGTCCGGGTAATCAGCCCCAGCATTTT.

J is TRBJ2-3 and V is TRBV28; perhaps TRBD2 as D (5 bases). The CDR3 totals 12 residues. The V gene lost 2 bases and the J gene lost 8 bases, with 8 bases spanning the gap. Per the germline V gene, CDR1 is MDHEN and CDR2 is SYDVKM. The CDR3 loop reads CASSLASGTQYF. CDR3 DNA sequence: TGTGCCAGCAGTTTAGCCAGCGGTACGCAGTATTTT.

In its sample, this clone was seen many times. V usage is TRBV4-3 and J usage is TRBJ2-1, with 11 bases fitting TRBD2. CDR1 LGHNA and CDR2 YSLEER come from the germline V gene. V shed 0 bases and J 11 bases; nucleotides not matched to a gene: 6. CDR3 length equals 15 residues. CDR3 residues: CASSQDLGTSGQQFF. The CDR3 DNA reads TGCGCCAGCAGCCAAGATTTAGGGACTAGCGGCCAGCAGTTCTTC.

The chain couples TRBV30 to TRBJ1-1; 7 nucleotides agree with TRBD1. Germline V gives CDR1 GTSNPN, CDR2 SVGIG (reference sequence). The CDR3 runs to 12 residues. Losses at the gene ends were 5 bases for V and 1 base for J; bases not matched to a gene: 1. The CDR3 loop reads CAWDRANTEAFF. CDR3 DNA sequence: TGTGCCTGGGACAGGGCGAACACTGAAGCTTTCTTT.

This clone was seen a few times. CDR3 protein: CASSYRQAIETQYF. CDR3 DNA: TGTGCCAGCAGTTACAGGCAGGCGATAGAGACCCAGTACTTC. The gene calls are TRBV6-5 and TRBJ2-5; no firm D call. With 2 bases removed from V and 4 bases from J, the gap between germline ends came to 11 bases. The CDR3 contains 14 residues. Germline-derived CDR1 and CDR2 are MNHEY and SVGAGI.

The chain employs TRBV4-1 and TRBJ2-2, with D uncertain. The CDR3 covers 13 residues. V gave up 3 bases and J gave up 8 bases, with 10 bases separating them. Germline CDR1 and CDR2: MGHRA and YSYEKL. The CDR3 DNA follows: TGCGCCAGCAGCCACCCACAATCGGGGGAGCTGTTTTTT. Its translation: CASSHPQSGELFF.

In this sample, this clone turned up a few times. The CDR3 is CASSLDTQRGESYF. Here the CDR3 DNA reads TGCGCCAGCAGCTTGGATACTCAGCGGGGGGAGTCGTACTTC. The genes are TRBV5-1 and TRBJ2-7; TRBD2 matches at 9 bases. CDR1 SGHRS and CDR2 YFSETQ come from the germline V gene. V was clipped by 0 bases and J by 12 bases; unmatched bases: 10. The CDR3 is made up of 14 amino acids.

V gene TRBV7-2 combines with J gene TRBJ2-1; 8 bases fit TRBD2. V shed 5 bases, J shed 4 bases, and the junction held 7 bases outside the gene matches. Germline assignment: CDR1 SGHTA and CDR2 FQGNSA. The CDR3 length is 15 residues. The CDR3 here is CASSRAGGEYNEQFF. CDR3 in DNA: TGTGCCAGCAGCCGTGCGGGGGGAGAATACAATGAGCAGTTCTTC.

This chain uses TRBV28 with TRBJ2-7, with a possible D match to TRBD2 (5 bases). Germline CDR1 reads MDHEN; CDR2 reads SYDVKM. This CDR3 is built from 14 residues. Trimming took 2 bases from V and 7 from J, leaving 15 bases between them. The CDR3 loop reads CASSLNSPSGEQYF. In DNA, the CDR3 is TGTGCCAGCAGTTTAAATTCGCCCAGCGGTGAGCAGTACTTC.

This clone was seen only a few times. The rearrangement uses TRBV19 and TRBJ1-2; 10 bases fit TRBD1. The ends lost 7 bases at V and 0 bases at J; junction bases unmatched: 8. The CDR3 totals 16 residues. Germline V gene lookup returns CDR1 LNHDA and CDR2 SQIVND (reference sequence). The CDR3 region is CASTETGGVSNYGYTF. CDR3 coding DNA: TGTGCCAGTACCGAGACAGGGGGCGTTTCTAACTATGGCTACACCTTC. Based on the CDR3 plus reference TRBV19 and TRBJ1-2, the full variable domain is DGGITQSPKYLFRKEGQNVTLSCEQNLNHDAMYWYRQDPGQGLRLIYYSQIVNDFQKGDIAEGYSVSREKKESFPLTVTSAQKNPTAFYLCASTETGGVSNYGYTFGSGTRLTVV.

This clone was observed once. The chain carries TRBV6-5 and TRBJ2-1; no definite D call. This CDR3 has 12 residues. Deletions cut 0 bases from V and 9 bases from J, with 6 bases between. Germline V gene sequence: CDR1 MNHEY, CDR2 SVGAGI. The CDR3 loop is CASSYSTGEQFF. In DNA form, the CDR3 reads TGTGCCAGCAGTTACTCGACTGGTGAGCAGTTCTTC.

V and J are TRBV28 and TRBJ2-5; 7 nucleotides line up with TRBD1. Germline V gene sequence: CDR1 MDHEN, CDR2 SYDVKM. This CDR3 comprises 16 residues. The J segment lost 1 base and the V segment lost 6 bases, leaving 11 bases of the junction unmatched. CDR3 DNA: TGTGCCAGCAGCCCCCGGACAGGCGATCTCCAAGAGACCCAGTACTTC. This translates into CASSPRTGDLQETQYF.

The V call is TRBV5-4, the J call TRBJ1-4; 8 nucleotides align to TRBD1. The germline gives CDR1 SGHNT, CDR2 YYREEE (reference sequence). Trimming at V came to 0 bases and at J to 7 bases, leaving 14 bases not matched to a gene. CDR3 length equals 18 residues. The CDR3 loop is CASSLAPTGQGVGEKLFF. CDR3 DNA: TGTGCCAGCAGCTTGGCCCCTACCGGACAGGGAGTTGGTGAAAAACTGTTTTTT.

This rearrangement joins TRBV7-6 to TRBJ2-1; 9 positions match TRBD2. Germline CDR1 and CDR2: SGHVS and FNYEAQ. This CDR3 contains 16 residues. J was trimmed by 10 bases and V by 5 bases; bases with no gene match: 15. CDR3 DNA sequence: TGTGCCAGCAGCCCCTATGCAGGACTAGCGTACAGGGAGCAGTTCTTC. This translates into CASSPYAGLAYREQFF.